The 27 T cell receptor beta chains below all came from one sample that was sequenced in a study of blood T cell repertoires in COVID-19 (TCRdb year 2020). Library preparation was by the immunoSEQ multiplex PCR assay. Drawn from immuneACCESS, this table holds only the in-frame rearrangements with V and J called that TCRdb kept. Clones are partly lost; checked studies trace under half to an unresolved V gene and leave the rest unexplained. A total of about 350,000 clones appear in this sample, more than 70% of them only once. Clones ranked in the top ten supply just over 1% of the sample. Sequencing was done on a sample of PBMCs or T cells enriched from blood (not recorded which). The receptors originated from a woman aged 25-40 years who had been exposed to COVID-19.

This clone occurred a few times. The V gene is TRBV7-3, the J gene TRBJ2-2, with a weak D call TRBD2 (5 bases). The CDR3 covers 16 residues. In germline, CDR1 is SGHTA, CDR2 FQGTGA. Trimming took 1 base from V and 5 from J, leaving 14 bases between them. The CDR3 DNA is TGTGCCAGCAGCTTAAGTAGCGATCGGACTACCGGGGAGCTGTTTTTT. Its translation is CASSLSSDRTTGELFF.

This chain links TRBV5-1 with TRBJ2-7; TRBD2 agrees at 12 bases. Unmatched junction bases numbered 7, after V lost 3 bases and J lost 3 bases. The CDR3 runs 16 residues. The V gene's germline CDR1 is SGHRS and CDR2 YFSETQ. CDR3 amino acids: CASSSVMTSGSYEQYF. DNA of the CDR3: TGCGCCAGCAGCTCAGTAATGACTAGCGGGAGCTACGAGCAGTACTTC.

The rearrangement links TRBV4-1 to TRBJ1-2, with D possibly being TRBD1 (5 bases). This CDR3 is built from 14 residues. V was pared by 1 base and J by 5 bases, with 11 bases between. Germline CDR1 and CDR2: MGHRA and YSYEKL. CDR3 protein: CASSQGPEGYGYTF. DNA of the CDR3: TGCGCCAGCAGCCAAGGGCCGGAGGGGTATGGCTACACCTTC.

The chain employs TRBV7-9 and TRBJ2-2; 11 positions agree with TRBD1. Germline values: CDR1 SEHNR, CDR2 FQNEAQ (reference sequence). The CDR3 loop spans 16 amino acids. V lost 5 bases and J lost 4; bases outside the gene matches: 6. CDR3 bases: TGTGCCAGCAGCAGAGGACAGGGGGCGGGCACCGGGGAGCTGTTTTTT. It is translated as CASSRGQGAGTGELFF. Variable domain in full (rest from reference TRBV7-9 and TRBJ2-2): DTGVSQNPRHKITKRGQNVTFRCDPISEHNRLYWYRQTLGQGPEFLTYFQNEAQLEKSRLLSDRFSAERPKGSFSTLEIQRTEQGDSAMYLCASSRGQGAGTGELFFGEGSRLTVL.

This chain connects TRBV5-1 to TRBJ2-6; perhaps TRBD1 as D (6 bases). Germline CDR1 reads SGHRS; CDR2 reads YFSETQ. The CDR3 length is 15 residues. V dropped 2 bases and J dropped 1 base, with 7 bases sitting between them. The CDR3 loop is CASSLQGSGANVLTF. CDR3 nucleotide sequence: TGCGCCAGCAGCTTACAGGGATCTGGGGCCAACGTCCTGACTTTC.

J is TRBJ1-5 and V is TRBV19; D ambiguous. Trimming pared 7 bases from V and 0 bases from J, leaving 7 bases between. Germline CDR1 reads LNHDA; CDR2 reads SQIVND (reference sequence). There are 13 residues in the CDR3. The CDR3 coding sequence is TGTGCCAGTAATTATTATAGCAATCAGCCCCAGCATTTT. Translation gives CASNYYSNQPQHF.

The chain has TRBV29-1 and TRBJ2-7; 8 bases agree with TRBD1. The germline V gene encodes CDR1 SQVTM and CDR2 ANQGSEA. The CDR3 is 12 amino acids. J was trimmed by 3 bases and V by 8 bases; bases with no gene match: 6. For the CDR3, the DNA is TGCAGCACCGGACAGGGTAACTACGAGCAGTACTTC. Protein product: CSTGQGNYEQYF.

The chain uses TRBV4-2 and TRBJ2-3, with a weak D call TRBD2 (5 bases). Germline V lookup: CDR1 LGHNA, CDR2 YNFKEQ. The V gene lost 1 base and the J gene lost 7 bases, with 12 bases spanning the gap. The CDR3 has 14 residues. CDR3: CASSQGGEGYTQYF. The CDR3 DNA reads as TGTGCCAGCAGCCAAGGGGGTGAGGGTTATACGCAGTATTTT.

The chain couples TRBV19 to TRBJ2-1; TRBD2 aligns across 9 bases. V lost 3 bases, J lost 9 bases, and 24 bases stayed unmatched. The length of the CDR3 is 20 residues. Germline V gene sequence: CDR1 LNHDA, CDR2 SQIVND (reference sequence). The CDR3 sequence: CASSILSGAGGSHSYGEQFF. CDR3 DNA: TGTGCCAGTAGTATTTTATCCGGGGCGGGAGGGTCCCATTCATATGGTGAGCAGTTCTTC.

The count of this clone is one. The V gene is TRBV18, the J gene TRBJ1-4, with D perhaps TRBD1 (5 bases). V shed 3 bases and J shed 5 bases, with 10 bases lying between them. Per germline, CDR1 KGHSH and CDR2 LQKENI. There are 14 residues in the CDR3. The CDR3 DNA reads TGTGCCAGCTCACCGTCACAGGCGAATGAAAAACTGTTTTTT. Protein sequence: CASSPSQANEKLFF. The full variable domain, rest sourced from reference TRBV18 and TRBJ1-4, is NAGVMQNPRHLVRRRGQEARLRCSPMKGHSHVYWYRQLPEEGLKFMVYLQKENIIDESGMPKERFSAEFPKEGPSILRIQQVVRGDSAAYFCASSPSQANEKLFFGSGTQLSVL.

This clone showed up just once. The gene calls are TRBV28 and TRBJ1-1, with 8 positions matching TRBD1. CDR3 length equals 13 residues. V gave up 11 bases and J gave up 1 base; unmatched junction bases: 6. Germline lookup yields CDR1 MDHEN and CDR2 SYDVKM. CDR3 residues: CAVRDRRNTEAFF. For the CDR3, the DNA is TGTGCCGTTAGGGACAGGCGGAACACTGAAGCTTTCTTT.

The chain is built from TRBV6-1 and TRBJ2-7; 7 bases align to TRBD1. The CDR3 loop spans 15 amino acids. The trim removed 3 bases at V and 3 bases at J, leaving 8 bases unmatched. Germline CDR1 MNHNS, CDR2 SASEGT. The CDR3 DNA reads as TGTGCCAGCAGTGACCGGACAGGTCAGAACTACGAGCAGTACTTC. Its protein is CASSDRTGQNYEQYF.

This clone turned up a few times. The rearrangement uses TRBV3-1 (or the pseudogene TRBV3-2) and TRBJ1-2, with D tentatively TRBD1 (5 bases). This CDR3 has 16 amino acids. V was cut by 1 base and J by 1 base, with 13 bases left in between. Germline V lookup: CDR1 LGHDT, CDR2 YNNKEL (reference sequence). The CDR3 DNA reads as TGTGCCAGCAGCCAAGCAGGGTCGGGGGATAACTATGGCTACACCTTC. This gives the protein CASSQAGSGDNYGYTF.

The sample holds a few counts of this clone. The V and J genes are TRBV7-2 and TRBJ2-1; 15 bases fit TRBD2. CDR1 is SGHTA, CDR2 FQGNSA, per germline. V gave up 5 bases and J gave up 4 bases; unmatched junction bases: 6. There are 17 residues in the CDR3. CDR3 DNA sequence: TGTGCCAGCAGCCTCGGACTAGCGGGAGGGGGTTACAATGAGCAGTTCTTC. Translated: CASSLGLAGGGYNEQFF.

V usage is TRBV11-3 and J usage is TRBJ2-1; 10 nucleotides agree with TRBD2. V dropped 5 bases and J dropped 4; count of bases not matched to a gene: 5. The germline V gene encodes CDR1 SGHNT and CDR2 YENEEA. This CDR3 spans 15 amino acids. The CDR3 spells CASSTLAGRYNEQFF. The CDR3 coding sequence is TGTGCCAGCAGCACACTAGCGGGGCGATACAATGAGCAGTTCTTC.

This sequence joins TRBV3-1 (or the pseudogene TRBV3-2) and TRBJ1-6; no clear D gene. In germline, CDR1 is LGHDT, CDR2 YNNKEL (reference sequence). This CDR3 has 16 amino acids. V dropped 2 bases and J dropped 6 bases, with 14 bases sitting between them. CDR3 nucleotide sequence: TGTGCCAGCAGCCAATATACGACAAGCTTTAATTCACCCCTCCACTTT. Residues: CASSQYTTSFNSPLHF.

This chain uses TRBV28 with TRBJ1-6; 8 bases fit TRBD1. The trim removed 5 bases at V and 8 bases at J, leaving 8 bases unmatched. CDR3 length: 15 residues. From germline, CDR1 is MDHEN and CDR2 SYDVKM. CDR3 coding DNA: TGTGCCAGCAGTCCAGGGACAGGCGAAGATTCACCCCTCCACTTT. Its translation is CASSPGTGEDSPLHF.

The J gene is TRBJ1-3, the V gene TRBV3-1 (or the pseudogene TRBV3-2); TRBD1 matches at 10 bases. This CDR3 is 18 amino acids long. The trim removed 3 bases at V and 6 bases at J, leaving 14 bases unmatched. Germline V CDR1 and CDR2: LGHDT, YNNKEL (reference sequence). The CDR3 protein is CASSQDYHDRGQENTIYF. CDR3 DNA: TGTGCCAGCAGCCAGGACTATCATGACAGGGGGCAGGAAAACACCATATATTTT.

This chain uses TRBV28 with TRBJ1-2; no definite D call. This CDR3 comprises 13 residues. Trimming cost V 4 bases and J 7 bases, with 13 bases left between them. Looked up from germline, CDR1 is MDHEN and CDR2 is SYDVKM. This CDR3 reads CASSWPGIPGYTF. In nucleotides, the CDR3 is TGTGCCAGCAGTTGGCCAGGAATTCCTGGCTACACCTTC.

The genes are TRBV2 and TRBJ2-5; 7 bases line up with TRBD1. This CDR3 region has 15 residues. Germline CDR1 and CDR2: SNHLY and FYNNEI. V lost 6 bases and J lost 4; bases outside the gene matches: 11. Here the CDR3 DNA reads TGTGCCAGCAGCCCCACAGGGGCGGCGGGAGAGACCCAGTACTTC. Translation: CASSPTGAAGETQYF. Variable domain in full (rest from reference TRBV2 and TRBJ2-5): EPEVTQTPSHQVTQMGQEVILRCVPISNHLYFYWYRQILGQKVEFLVSFYNNEISEKSEIFDDQFSVERPDGSNFTLKIRSTKLEDSAMYFCASSPTGAAGETQYFGPGTRLLVL.

CDR3 amino acids: CASSLGNTDTQYF. The CDR3 region has the DNA TGTGCCAGCAGTTTAGGCAACACAGATACGCAGTATTTT. The rearrangement joins TRBV27 to TRBJ2-3; D is unresolved. CDR1 and CDR2 from the germline V gene are MNHEY and SMNVEV (reference sequence). The CDR3 spans 13 residues. The V end was cut by 2 bases, the J end by 2 bases, with 5 bases between.

The chain couples TRBV5-1 to TRBJ2-7; 12 bases map to TRBD2. V shed 2 bases, J shed 1 base, and the junction held 4 bases outside the gene matches. CDR1 is SGHRS and CDR2 is YFSETQ in the germline V gene. The CDR3 has 16 amino acids. The chain's CDR3 is CASSFLAGGFSYEQYF. Here the CDR3 DNA reads TGCGCCAGCAGCTTCCTAGCGGGAGGGTTTTCCTACGAGCAGTACTTC. The whole variable domain, remainder taken from reference TRBV5-1 and TRBJ2-7, is KAGVTQTPRYLIKTRGQQVTLSCSPISGHRSVSWYQQTPGQGLQFLFEYFSETQRNKGNFPGRFSGRQFSNSRSEMNVSTLELGDSALYLCASSFLAGGFSYEQYFGPGTRLTVT.

The rearrangement links TRBV19 to TRBJ2-5, with TRBD2 identical over 15 bases. The J segment lost 3 bases and the V segment lost 9 bases, leaving 8 bases of the junction unmatched. The CDR3 runs to 16 residues. Germline loops: CDR1 LNHDA, CDR2 SQIVND (reference sequence). DNA of the CDR3: TGTGCCAGCGCCCGGGGACTAGCGGGAGGTAAAGAGACCCAGTACTTC. Encoded protein: CASARGLAGGKETQYF.

V and J are TRBV19 and TRBJ2-7; TRBD1 matches 10 bases. Germline V gives CDR1 LNHDA, CDR2 SQIVND (reference sequence). The CDR3 length is 14 residues. V lost 5 bases, J lost 2 bases, and 3 bases stayed unmatched. Here the CDR3 reads CASSAGTGAYEQYF. The CDR3 DNA follows: TGTGCCAGTAGTGCCGGGACAGGGGCCTACGAGCAGTACTTC.

The V and J genes are TRBV2 and TRBJ1-2, with 7 bases matching TRBD1. V was pared by 10 bases and J by 8 bases, with 19 bases of the junction left unmatched. This CDR3 contains 15 residues. CDR1 and CDR2 from the germline V gene are SNHLY and FYNNEI. The CDR3 spells CATPGQTLPMPGYTF. Written as DNA, the CDR3 is TGTGCCACCCCGGGACAGACATTACCCATGCCGGGCTACACCTTC.

The chain carries TRBV5-4 and TRBJ2-2; perhaps TRBD2 as D (6 bases). Germline-derived CDR1 and CDR2 are SGHNT and YYREEE (reference sequence). The CDR3 totals 17 residues. Trimming removed 5 bases at V and 6 bases at J, with 23 bases between. The CDR3 sequence is CASRGGEAPDPSGELFF. The CDR3 coding sequence is TGTGCCAGCAGGGGGGGTGAAGCACCCGATCCTTCCGGGGAGCTGTTTTTT.

This rearrangement joins TRBV3-1 (or the pseudogene TRBV3-2) to TRBJ2-7; 13 nucleotides agree with TRBD2. Germline V gene sequence: CDR1 LGHDT, CDR2 YNNKEL (reference sequence). Germline trimming cut 0 bases from V and 5 bases from J; bases unmatched to any gene: 10. This CDR3 is built from 18 residues. CDR3 nucleotides: TGTGCCAGCAGCCAAGAAGGTCGGTGGACTAGCGGGAGCGACGAGCAGTACTTC. It specifies CASSQEGRWTSGSDEQYF.